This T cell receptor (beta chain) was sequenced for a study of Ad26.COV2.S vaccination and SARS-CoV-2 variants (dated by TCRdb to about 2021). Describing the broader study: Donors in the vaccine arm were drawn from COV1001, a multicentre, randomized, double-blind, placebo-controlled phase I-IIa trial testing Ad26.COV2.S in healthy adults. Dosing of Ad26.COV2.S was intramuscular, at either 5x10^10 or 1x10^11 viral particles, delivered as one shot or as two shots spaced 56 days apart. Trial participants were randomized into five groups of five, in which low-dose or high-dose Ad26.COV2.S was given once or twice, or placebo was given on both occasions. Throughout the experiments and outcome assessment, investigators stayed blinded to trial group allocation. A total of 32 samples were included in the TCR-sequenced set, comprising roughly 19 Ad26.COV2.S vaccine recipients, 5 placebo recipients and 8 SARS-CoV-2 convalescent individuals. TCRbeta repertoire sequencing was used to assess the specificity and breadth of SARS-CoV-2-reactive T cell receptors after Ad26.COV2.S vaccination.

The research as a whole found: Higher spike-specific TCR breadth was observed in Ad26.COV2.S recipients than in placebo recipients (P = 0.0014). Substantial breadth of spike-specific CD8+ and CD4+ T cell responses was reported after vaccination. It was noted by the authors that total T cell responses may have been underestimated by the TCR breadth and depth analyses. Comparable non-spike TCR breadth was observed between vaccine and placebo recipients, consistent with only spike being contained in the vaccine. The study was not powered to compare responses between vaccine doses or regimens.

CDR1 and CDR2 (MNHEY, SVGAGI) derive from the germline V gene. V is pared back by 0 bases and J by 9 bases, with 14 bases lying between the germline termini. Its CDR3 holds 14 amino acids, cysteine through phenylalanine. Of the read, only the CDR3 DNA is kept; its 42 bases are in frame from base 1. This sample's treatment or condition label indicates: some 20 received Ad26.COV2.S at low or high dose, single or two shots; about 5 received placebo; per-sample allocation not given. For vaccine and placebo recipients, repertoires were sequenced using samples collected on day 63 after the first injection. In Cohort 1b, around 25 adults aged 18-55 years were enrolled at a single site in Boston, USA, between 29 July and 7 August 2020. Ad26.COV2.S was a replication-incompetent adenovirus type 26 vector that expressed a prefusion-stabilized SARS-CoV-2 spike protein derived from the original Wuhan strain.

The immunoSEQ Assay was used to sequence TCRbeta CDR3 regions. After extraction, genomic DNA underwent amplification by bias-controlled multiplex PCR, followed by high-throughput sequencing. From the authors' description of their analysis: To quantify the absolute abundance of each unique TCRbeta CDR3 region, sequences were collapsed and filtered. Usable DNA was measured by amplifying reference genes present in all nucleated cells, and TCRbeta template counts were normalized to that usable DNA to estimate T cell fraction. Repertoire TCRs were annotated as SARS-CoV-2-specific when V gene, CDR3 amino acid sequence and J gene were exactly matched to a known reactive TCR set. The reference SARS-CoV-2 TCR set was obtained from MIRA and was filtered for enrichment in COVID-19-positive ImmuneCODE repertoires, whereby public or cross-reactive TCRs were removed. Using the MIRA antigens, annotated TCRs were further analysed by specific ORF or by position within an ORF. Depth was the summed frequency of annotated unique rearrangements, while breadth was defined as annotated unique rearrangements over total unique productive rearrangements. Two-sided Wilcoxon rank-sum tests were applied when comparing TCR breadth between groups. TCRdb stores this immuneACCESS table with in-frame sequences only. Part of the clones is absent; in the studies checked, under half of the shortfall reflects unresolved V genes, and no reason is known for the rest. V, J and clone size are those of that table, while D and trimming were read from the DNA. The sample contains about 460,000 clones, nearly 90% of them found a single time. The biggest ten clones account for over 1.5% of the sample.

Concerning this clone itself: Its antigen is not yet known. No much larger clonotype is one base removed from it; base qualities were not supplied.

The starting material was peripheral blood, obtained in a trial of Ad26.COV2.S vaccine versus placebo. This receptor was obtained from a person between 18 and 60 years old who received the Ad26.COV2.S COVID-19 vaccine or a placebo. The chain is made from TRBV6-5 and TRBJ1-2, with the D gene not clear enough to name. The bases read TGTGCCAGCAGTTACTCGGGCCTCACTGGGAGCTACACCTTC. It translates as CASSYSGLTGSYTF.